The entry below describes one TCR beta chain. In this sample, this clonotype turned up a few times. Its specific antigen is unknown. Within one base of it there is no much larger clone, and no base qualities were kept. This specimen comes from a study of T-cell memory formation after mild COVID-19 (dated by TCRdb to the early 2020s). For context, the study as a whole: TCR sequence clusters from the two donors were found to be largely donor specific. In a couple of donors, T-cell clones that expanded and contracted after mild COVID-19 were followed by sequencing TCRalpha and TCRbeta repertoires longitudinally. The cohort was made up of two young adult volunteers, one female and one male, who were previously healthy. Study-wide conclusions, independent of this receptor: The study included only a couple of mild cases, and larger cohorts that include severe cases with pre-infection samples were judged to be necessary. Contracting CD4+ clones turned up mainly in the CM and EM memory subsets, whereas EMRA was where CD8+ clones were enriched. Some responding clones were detected in pre-infection memory, which suggested that pre-existing cross-reactive memory T cells had joined the SARS-CoV-2 response. Balanced CD4/CD8 phenotypes were observed for clones contracting from day 15 to 85, whereas a bias towards CD4+ was observed for a second wave of clones expanding from day 15 to 37. Whether the second-wave clones peaking on day 37 were SARS-CoV-2 specific was not confirmed.

From the germline V gene, CDR1 is SGHTA and CDR2 is FQGTGA. The V end loses 1 base and the J end loses 5 bases, and a stretch of 14 bases separates them. Its CDR3 holds 15 amino acids, cysteine through phenylalanine. Only the CDR3 region is kept as DNA, spanning 45 bases read in frame from base 1. PBMCs were isolated by Ficoll-Paque density gradient centrifugation. This sample was sequenced with an Illumina NovaSeq 6000. TCRalpha and TCRbeta cDNA libraries were built by 5'RACE with constant-segment primers, adding sample barcodes and unique molecular identifiers. RNA was extracted from every sample with Trizol reagent. The libraries were amplified in two PCR steps, and the second step added a second sample barcode and Illumina TruSeq adapters. The libraries were sequenced on an Illumina NovaSeq using 2 x 150 bp paired-end reads. The paper's data handling went like this. Demultiplexing of reads and collapsing into UMI-guided consensus sequences were performed with migec v1.2.7. With mixcr v2.1.11, UMI consensuses were aligned to TRA and TRB V and J templates and assembled into clonotypes. A clonotype was counted as expanded or contracted only if both edgeR and NoisET called the change significant, with noise models trained on biological replicates. For edgeR calls, a false discovery rate-adjusted p below 0.01 and a log2 fold-change threshold of 1 were applied. PCA with hierarchical clustering of max-normalized trajectories of the 1000 most abundant clonotypes was used as exploratory dynamics analysis. Separately sequenced CD4+ and CD8+ repertoires were used to assign the CD4 or CD8 phenotype of responding clones. TCRdb cleaned the public reads at Q25 with fastp, built clones with MiXCR and kept in-frame beta chains. Rows with one shared CDR3 protein collapse into an entry with the most common genes and DNA. V and J calls and clone size were set by TCRdb, not the authors. This sample gives about 400,000 distinct CDR3 sequences in total; 24% of them show up just once. The top ten clonotypes cover 8.8% of the sample.

The rearranged chain carries TRBV7-3 and TRBJ1-2; the D segment cannot be called with confidence. Sequenced sample: PBMCs or a T cell subset sorted from them (not recorded which). This TCR came from an adult woman who had mild COVID-19 (a few samples of this study predate the infection). The sample titles of this study are shuffled in the database, so cell type and time point are left out; the donor was told from shared clones. The DNA is as follows: TGTGCCAGCAGCTTAAGCGCCGGGATGGAGTATGGCTACACCTTC. Its product reads: CASSLSAGMEYGYTF.